This T cell receptor beta chain appears in the sequencing data of a study of blood T cell repertoires in COVID-19. Germline V gene data show CDR1 as GTSNPN and CDR2 as SVGIG (reference sequence). V was clipped by 3 bases and J by 8 bases; unmatched bases: 9. This CDR3 contains 14 residues. The data were produced by immunoSEQ multiplex PCR, yet TCRdb's version contains in-frame clones alone and is incomplete. The sample lists 40,000 or so clones, roughly 80% occurring once. The chain uses TRBV30 and TRBJ1-4, with TRBD1 identical over 7 bases. Source material: peripheral blood. This sequence was found in a human donor with acute or convalescent COVID-19. The donor label of this sample is uncertain. CDR3 residues: CAWRIAGGLEKLFF. CDR3 DNA: TGTGCCTGGAGGATCGCAGGGGGGCTGGAAAAACTGTTTTTT.